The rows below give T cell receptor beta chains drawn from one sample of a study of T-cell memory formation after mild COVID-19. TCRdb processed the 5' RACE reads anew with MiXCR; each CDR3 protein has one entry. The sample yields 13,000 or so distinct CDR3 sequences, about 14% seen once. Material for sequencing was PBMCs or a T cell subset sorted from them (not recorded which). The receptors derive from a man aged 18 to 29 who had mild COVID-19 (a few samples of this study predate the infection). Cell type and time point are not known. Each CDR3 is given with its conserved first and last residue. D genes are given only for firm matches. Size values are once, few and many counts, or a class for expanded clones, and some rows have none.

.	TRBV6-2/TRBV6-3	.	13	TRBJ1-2	TGTGCCAGCAGTTCGGGGGGGCTTTATGGCTACACCTTC	CASSSGGLYGYTF
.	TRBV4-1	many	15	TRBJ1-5	TGCGCCAGCAGCCAAGAGGAACAGAGCAATCAGCCCCAGCATTTT	CASSQEEQSNQPQHF
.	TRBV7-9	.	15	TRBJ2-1	TGTGCCAGCAGCTTAGAGGGTAGCCCCTACAATGAGCAGTTCTTC	CASSLEGSPYNEQFF
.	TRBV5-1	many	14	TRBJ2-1	TGCGCCAGCAGAGGGTCGGAGGTGCACAATGAGCAGTTCTTC	CASRGSEVHNEQFF
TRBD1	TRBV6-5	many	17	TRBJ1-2	TGTGCCAGCAGTTACCCGGGACAGGGAGGCCTGGTCTATGGCTACACCTTC	CASSYPGQGGLVYGYTF
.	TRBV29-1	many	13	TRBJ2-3	TGCAGCGTTACGTTGAGGGGTTGGGATACGCAGTATTTT	CSVTLRGWDTQYF
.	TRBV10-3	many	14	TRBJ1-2	TGTGCCATCAGTGACCTTTTCCCCCTCTATGGCTACACCTTC	CAISDLFPLYGYTF
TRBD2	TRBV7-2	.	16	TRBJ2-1	TGTGCCAGCAGCTTCCTAGCGGGGAGCTCCTACAATGAGCAGTTCTTC	CASSFLAGSSYNEQFF
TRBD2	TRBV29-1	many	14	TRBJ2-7	TGCAGCGTATTTGGGACTAGCGGGGAGTACGAGCAGTACTTC	CSVFGTSGEYEQYF
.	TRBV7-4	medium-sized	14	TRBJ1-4	TGTGCCAGCAGCTCACAAGGCGGGCAAGCCAGACTGTTTTTT	CASSSQGGQARLFF
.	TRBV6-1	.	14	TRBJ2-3	TGTGCCAGCTTATGGAACAGGGGCACAGATACGCAGTATTTT	CASLWNRGTDTQYF
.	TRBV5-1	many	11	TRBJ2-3	TGCGCCAGCAGCTTAGTTGATACGCAGTATTTT	CASSLVDTQYF
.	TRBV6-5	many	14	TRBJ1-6	TGTGCCAGCAGGTTGTCAGTTGCGGGTTCACCCCTCCACTTT	CASRLSVAGSPLHF
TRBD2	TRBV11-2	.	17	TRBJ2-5	TGTGCCAGCAGCTTAGGTTGGCTAGCGGGGCCGGCGGGGACCCAGTACTTC	CASSLGWLAGPAGTQYF
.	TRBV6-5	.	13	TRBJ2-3	TGTGCCAGTCCGGGACGGAGCACAGATACGCAGTATTTT	CASPGRSTDTQYF
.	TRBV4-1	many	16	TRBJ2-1	TGCGCCAGCAGCCAAGCGAGTGGGGGGTCCTACAATGAGCAGTTCTTC	CASSQASGGSYNEQFF
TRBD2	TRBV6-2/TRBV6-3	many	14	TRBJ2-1	TGTGCCAGCAGTTACCGTGGAGGCGGGAGTGAGCAGTTCTTC	CASSYRGGGSEQFF
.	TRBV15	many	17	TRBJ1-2	TGTGCCACCAGCAGTAAAGACCCCGGATACGGGGCCTATGGCTACACCTTC	CATSSKDPGYGAYGYTF
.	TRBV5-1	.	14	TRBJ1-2	TGCGCCAGCAGCAAAAGGACAGACAACTATGGCTACACCTTC	CASSKRTDNYGYTF
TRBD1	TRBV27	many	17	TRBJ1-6	TGTGCCAGCCGGGACAGCGCTTCGTGGTCCTATAATTCACCCCTCCACTTT	CASRDSASWSYNSPLHF
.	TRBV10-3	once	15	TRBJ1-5	TGTGCCATCAGTGTGGGGGAATTTAGCAATCAGCCCCAGCATTTT	CAISVGEFSNQPQHF